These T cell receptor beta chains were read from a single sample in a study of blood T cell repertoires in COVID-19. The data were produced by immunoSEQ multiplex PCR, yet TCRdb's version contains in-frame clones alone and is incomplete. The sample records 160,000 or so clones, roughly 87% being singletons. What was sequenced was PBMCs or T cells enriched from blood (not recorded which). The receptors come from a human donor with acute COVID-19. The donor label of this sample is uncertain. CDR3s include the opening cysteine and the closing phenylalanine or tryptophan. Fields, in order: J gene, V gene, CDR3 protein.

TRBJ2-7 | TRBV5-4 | CASSLGPGGSYEQYF
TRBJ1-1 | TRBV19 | CASSPSVNTEAFF
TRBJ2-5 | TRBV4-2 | CASSQRWPQETQYF
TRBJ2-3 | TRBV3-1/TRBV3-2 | CASSQEGAHTQYF
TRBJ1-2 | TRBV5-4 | CASSLGAGAYNYGYTF
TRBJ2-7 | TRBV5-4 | CASSLGNGGGYEQYF
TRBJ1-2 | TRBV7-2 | CASSFQGPNGYTF
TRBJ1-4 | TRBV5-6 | CASSLMRVYTTNEKLFF
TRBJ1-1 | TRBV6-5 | CASSYSAGWNTEAFF
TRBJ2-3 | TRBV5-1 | CASSAAGGTDTQYF